Listed here are 8 T cell receptor beta chains from one sample, sequenced in a study of blood T cell repertoires in COVID-19. Using immunoSEQ multiplex PCR, the repertoire was profiled, and TCRdb retains in-frame clones only, with some absent. The data hold 70,000 to 90,000 clones, with 75% to 90% observed a single time. Specimen: peripheral blood. These receptors came from a human donor in a cohort sampled during active COVID-19.

The gene calls are TRBV6-2 or TRBV6-3 and TRBJ2-7; 9 bases match TRBD1. This CDR3 spans 16 amino acids. V trimming: 2 bases; J trimming: 3 bases; junction bases outside the gene matches: 8. In germline, CDR1 is MNHEY, CDR2 SVGEGT. The CDR3, as DNA: TGTGCCAGCAGTTACCAGGGGTGGACAGGGGACTACGAGCAGTACTTC. Encoded protein: CASSYQGWTGDYEQYF.

The chain combines TRBV5-1 with TRBJ2-7, with TRBD2 matching over 13 bases. V was pared by 4 bases and J by 0 bases, with 13 bases of the junction left unmatched. Germline-derived CDR1 and CDR2 are SGHRS and YFSETQ. CDR3 length: 19 amino acids. The CDR3 bases are TGCGCCAGCAGCCCCTGGACACCTGGACTAGCGGGGGTCTCCTACGAGCAGTACTTC. Translation gives CASSPWTPGLAGVSYEQYF.

This chain uses TRBV11-1 with TRBJ1-1; 7 nucleotides match TRBD1. Losses at the gene ends were 0 bases for V and 5 bases for J; bases not matched to a gene: 9. Germline loops: CDR1 SGHAT, CDR2 FQDESV (reference sequence). The CDR3 has 16 residues. The CDR3 nucleotides read TGTGCCAGCAGCTTAGCTCCGGCAGGGGGTTGGACTGAAGCTTTCTTT. Protein: CASSLAPAGGWTEAFF.

The CDR3 protein is CASSQVRGRFEKLFF. The CDR3 DNA sequence: TGCGCCAGCAGCCAAGTCAGGGGGCGCTTTGAAAAACTGTTTTTT. The chain joins TRBV4-3 to TRBJ1-4; 8 bases fit TRBD1. Germline CDR1 and CDR2: LGHNA and YSLEER. V was clipped by 1 base and J by 7 bases; unmatched bases: 5. The CDR3 covers 15 residues.

The chain carries TRBV7-8 and TRBJ2-7, with 16 bases aligning to TRBD2. Germline trimming cut 7 bases from V and 3 bases from J; bases unmatched to any gene: 6. Germline assignment: CDR1 SGHVS and CDR2 FQNEAQ. This CDR3 is built from 16 residues. Written as DNA, the CDR3 is TGTGCCAGCACCGGGACTAGCGGGAGGGCCCTCTACGAGCAGTACTTC. Protein product: CASTGTSGRALYEQYF.

V and J are TRBV6-5 and TRBJ1-4; TRBD1 matches at 8 bases. This CDR3 region has 15 residues. Germline assignment: CDR1 MNHEY and CDR2 SVGAGI. The trim removed 6 bases at V and 2 bases at J, leaving 5 bases unmatched. The CDR3 loop is CASRLWTGTNEKLFF. For the CDR3, the DNA is TGTGCCAGCAGACTCTGGACAGGGACTAATGAAAAACTGTTTTTT.

V usage is TRBV10-3 and J usage is TRBJ2-3; D gene unclear. CDR1 is ENHRY, CDR2 SYGVKD, per germline. This CDR3 region has 12 residues. Trimming took off 2 bases at V and 4 bases at J, with 4 bases between the two ends. CDR3 sequence: CAISERADTQYF. Here the CDR3 DNA reads TGTGCCATCAGTGAGCGCGCAGATACGCAGTATTTT.

This clone was detected once. V usage is TRBV29-1 and J usage is TRBJ2-1, with D hard to call. CDR3 length: 11 residues. Per germline, CDR1 SQVTM and CDR2 ANQGSEA. V was shortened by 3 bases and J by 11 bases, with 11 bases between the two germline ends. The DNA for the CDR3 is TGCAGCGTTGACAGCCTAGAGAAGCAGTTCTTC. It translates to CSVDSLEKQFF.